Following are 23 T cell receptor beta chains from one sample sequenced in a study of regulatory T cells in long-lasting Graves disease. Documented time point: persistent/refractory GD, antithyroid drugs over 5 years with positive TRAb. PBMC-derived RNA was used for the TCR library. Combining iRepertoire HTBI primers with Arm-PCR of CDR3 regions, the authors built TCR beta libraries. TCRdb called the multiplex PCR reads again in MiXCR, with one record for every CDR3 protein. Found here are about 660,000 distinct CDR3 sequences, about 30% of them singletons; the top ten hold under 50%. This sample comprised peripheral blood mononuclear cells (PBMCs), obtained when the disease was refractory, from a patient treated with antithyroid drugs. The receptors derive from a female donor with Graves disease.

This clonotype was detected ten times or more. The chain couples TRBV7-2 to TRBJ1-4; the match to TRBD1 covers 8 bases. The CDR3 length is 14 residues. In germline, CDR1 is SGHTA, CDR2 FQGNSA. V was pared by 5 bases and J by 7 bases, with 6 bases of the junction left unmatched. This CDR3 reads CASSPDRVGEKLFF. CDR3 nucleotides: TGTGCCAGCAGCCCGGACAGGGTGGGTGAAAAACTGTTTTTT.

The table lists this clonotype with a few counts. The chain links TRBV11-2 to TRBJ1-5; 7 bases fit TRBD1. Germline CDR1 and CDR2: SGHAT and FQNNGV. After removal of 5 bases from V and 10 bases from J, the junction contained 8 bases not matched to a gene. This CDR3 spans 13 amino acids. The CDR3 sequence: CASSKDRIQPQHF. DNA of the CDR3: TGTGCCAGCAGCAAGGACAGGATCCAACCCCAGCATTTT. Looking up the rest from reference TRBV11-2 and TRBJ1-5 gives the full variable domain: EAGVAQSPRYKIIEKRQSVAFWCNPISGHATLYWYQQILGQGPKLLIQFQNNGVVDDSQLPKDRFSAERLKGVDSTLKIQPAKLEDSAVYLCASSKDRIQPQHFGDGTRLSIL.

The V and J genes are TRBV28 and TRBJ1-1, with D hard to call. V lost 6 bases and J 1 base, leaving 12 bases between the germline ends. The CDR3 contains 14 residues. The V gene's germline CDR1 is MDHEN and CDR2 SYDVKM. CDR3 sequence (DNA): TGTGCCAGCAGACCGGTTGAGACGAACACTGAAGCTTTCTTT. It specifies CASRPVETNTEAFF.

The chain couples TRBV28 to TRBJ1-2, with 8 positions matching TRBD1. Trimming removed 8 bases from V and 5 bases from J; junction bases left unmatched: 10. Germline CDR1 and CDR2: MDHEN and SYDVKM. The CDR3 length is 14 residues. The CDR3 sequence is CASGPPGQGYGYTF. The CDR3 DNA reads TGTGCCAGCGGTCCCCCCGGACAGGGATATGGCTACACCTTC.

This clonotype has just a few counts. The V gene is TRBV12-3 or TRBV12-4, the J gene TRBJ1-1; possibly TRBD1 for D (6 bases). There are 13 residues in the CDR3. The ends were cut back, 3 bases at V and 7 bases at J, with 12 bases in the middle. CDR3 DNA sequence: TGTGCCAGCAGTTTGCACAGGGCAGTTGAAGCTTTCTTT. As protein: CASSLHRAVEAFF.

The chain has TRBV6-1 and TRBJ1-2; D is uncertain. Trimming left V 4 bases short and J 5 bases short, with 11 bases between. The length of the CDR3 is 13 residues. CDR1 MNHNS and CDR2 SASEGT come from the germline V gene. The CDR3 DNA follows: TGTGCCAGCAGTGGAGACGGACGTTATGGCTACACCTTC. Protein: CASSGDGRYGYTF.

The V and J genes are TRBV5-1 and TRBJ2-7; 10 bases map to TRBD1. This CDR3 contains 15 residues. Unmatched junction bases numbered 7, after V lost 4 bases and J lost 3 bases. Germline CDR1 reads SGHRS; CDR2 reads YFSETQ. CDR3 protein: CASSSTRTGGYEQYF. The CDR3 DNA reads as TGCGCCAGCAGCAGTACCAGGACAGGGGGCTACGAGCAGTACTTC.

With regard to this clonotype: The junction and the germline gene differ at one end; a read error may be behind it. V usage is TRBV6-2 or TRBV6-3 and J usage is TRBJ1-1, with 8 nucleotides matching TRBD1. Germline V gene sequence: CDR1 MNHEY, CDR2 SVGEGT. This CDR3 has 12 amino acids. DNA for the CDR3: TGTGCCAGCAGTTTACCGGGACAGGCCCGAGAGTTT. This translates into CASSLPGQAREF.

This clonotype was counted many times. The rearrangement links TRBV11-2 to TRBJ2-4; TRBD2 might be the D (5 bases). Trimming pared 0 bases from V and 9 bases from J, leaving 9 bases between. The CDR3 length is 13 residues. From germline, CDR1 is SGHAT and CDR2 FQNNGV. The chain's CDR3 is CASSLDRAGIQYF. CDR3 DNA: TGTGCCAGCAGCTTAGATCGTGCGGGCATTCAGTACTTC. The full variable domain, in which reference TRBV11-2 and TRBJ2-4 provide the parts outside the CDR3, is EAGVAQSPRYKIIEKRQSVAFWCNPISGHATLYWYQQILGQGPKLLIQFQNNGVVDDSQLPKDRFSAERLKGVDSTLKIQPAKLEDSAVYLCASSLDRAGIQYFGAGTRLSVL.

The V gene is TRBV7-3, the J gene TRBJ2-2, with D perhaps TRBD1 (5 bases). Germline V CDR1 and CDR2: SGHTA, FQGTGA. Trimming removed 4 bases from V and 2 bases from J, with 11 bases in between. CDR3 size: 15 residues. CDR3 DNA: TGTGCCAGCAGCTCAGGGATCCTTAACACCGGGGAGCTGTTTTTT. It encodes CASSSGILNTGELFF.

The CDR3 DNA reads TGCGCCAGCAGCACGGGCCCGGAAGAAAAACTGTTTTTT. Translated: CASSTGPEEKLFF. The chain carries TRBV5-1 and TRBJ1-4; no firm D call. The CDR3 length is 13 residues. Trimming cost V 4 bases and J 8 bases, with 12 bases left between them. CDR1 is SGHRS and CDR2 is YFSETQ in the germline V gene.

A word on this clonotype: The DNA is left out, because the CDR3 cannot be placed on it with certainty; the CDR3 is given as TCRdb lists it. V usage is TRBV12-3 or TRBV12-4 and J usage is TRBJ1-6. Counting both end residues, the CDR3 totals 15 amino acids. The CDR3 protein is CASSFGEGGNSPLHF.

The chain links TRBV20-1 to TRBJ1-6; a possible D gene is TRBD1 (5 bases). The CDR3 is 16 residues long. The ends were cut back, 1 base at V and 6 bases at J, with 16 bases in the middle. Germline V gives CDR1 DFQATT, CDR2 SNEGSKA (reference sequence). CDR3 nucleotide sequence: TGCAGTGCTAGAGTTGCAGGGATAAACTTTAATTCACCCCTCCACTTT. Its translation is CSARVAGINFNSPLHF.

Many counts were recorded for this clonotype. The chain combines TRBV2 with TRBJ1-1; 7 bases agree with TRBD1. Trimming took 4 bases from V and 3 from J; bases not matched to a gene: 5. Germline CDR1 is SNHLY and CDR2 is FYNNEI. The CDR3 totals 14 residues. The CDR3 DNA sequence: TGTGCCAGCAGTGTTGGGCAGGGGGACACTGAAGCTTTCTTT. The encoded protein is CASSVGQGDTEAFF.

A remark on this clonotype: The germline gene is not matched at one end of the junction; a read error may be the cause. The CDR3 protein is CANSRRVSGRKETQYF. CDR3 in DNA: TGTGCCAACAGTCGCCGGGTTAGCGGGCGGAAAGAGACCCAGTACTTC. V and J are TRBV27 and TRBJ2-5, with TRBD2 identical over 7 bases. The CDR3 contains 16 residues. Germline loops: CDR1 MNHEY, CDR2 SMNVEV (reference sequence).

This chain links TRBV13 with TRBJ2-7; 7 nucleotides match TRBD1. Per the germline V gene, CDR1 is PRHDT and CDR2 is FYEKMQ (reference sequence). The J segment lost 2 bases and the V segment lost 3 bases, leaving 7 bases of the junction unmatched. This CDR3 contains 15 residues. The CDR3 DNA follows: TGTGCCAGCAGCTTGGACGGACAGGCCGCCTACGAGCAGTACTTC. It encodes CASSLDGQAAYEQYF.

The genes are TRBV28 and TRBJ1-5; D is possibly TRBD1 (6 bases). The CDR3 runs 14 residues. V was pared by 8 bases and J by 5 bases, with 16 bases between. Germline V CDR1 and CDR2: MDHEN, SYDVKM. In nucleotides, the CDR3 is TGTGCCAGCTCATCCCGGGACACCGATCAGCCCCAGCATTTT. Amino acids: CASSSRDTDQPQHF.

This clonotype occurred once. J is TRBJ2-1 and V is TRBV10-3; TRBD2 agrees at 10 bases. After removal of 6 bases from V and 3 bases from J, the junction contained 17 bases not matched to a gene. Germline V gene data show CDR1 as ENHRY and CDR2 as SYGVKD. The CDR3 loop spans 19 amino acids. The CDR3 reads CAISGGLLAGESSYNEQFF. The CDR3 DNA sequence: TGTGCCATCAGCGGGGGGCTCCTAGCGGGAGAATCGAGCTACAATGAGCAGTTCTTC.

CDR3 DNA: TGTGCCAGCAGCTTATCGAGTAGCTCCTACGAGCAGTACTTC. This codes for CASSLSSSSYEQYF. This chain uses TRBV7-9 with TRBJ2-7, with no clear D. The CDR3 runs 14 residues. Germline V gene lookup returns CDR1 SEHNR and CDR2 FQNEAQ (reference sequence). V was cut by 2 bases and J by 0 bases, with 8 bases left in between. The variable domain in full, completed from reference TRBV7-9 and TRBJ2-7, reads DTGVSQNPRHKITKRGQNVTFRCDPISEHNRLYWYRQTLGQGPEFLTYFQNEAQLEKSRLLSDRFSAERPKGSFSTLEIQRTEQGDSAMYLCASSLSSSSYEQYFGPGTRLTVT.

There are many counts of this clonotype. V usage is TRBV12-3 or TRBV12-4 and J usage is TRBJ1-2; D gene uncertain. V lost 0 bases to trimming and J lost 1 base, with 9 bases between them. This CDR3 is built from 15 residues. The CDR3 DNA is TGTGCCAGCAGTTTAGCAGCTACCTATAACTATGGCTACACCTTC. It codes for CASSLAATYNYGYTF.

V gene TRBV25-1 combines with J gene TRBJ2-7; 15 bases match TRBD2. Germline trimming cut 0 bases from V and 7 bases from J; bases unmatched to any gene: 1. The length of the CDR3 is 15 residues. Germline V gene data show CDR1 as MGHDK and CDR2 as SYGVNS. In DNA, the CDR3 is TGTGCCAGCAGTGAATACGGACTAGCGGGAGGGGAGCAGTACTTC. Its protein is CASSEYGLAGGEQYF.

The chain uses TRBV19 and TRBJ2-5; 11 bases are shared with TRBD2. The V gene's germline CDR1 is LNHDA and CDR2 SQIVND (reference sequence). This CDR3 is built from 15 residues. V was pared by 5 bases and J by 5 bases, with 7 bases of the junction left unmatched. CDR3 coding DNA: TGTGCCAGTAGTCGGCTAGCGGGAGGCGTGGAGACCCAGTACTTC. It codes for CASSRLAGGVETQYF.

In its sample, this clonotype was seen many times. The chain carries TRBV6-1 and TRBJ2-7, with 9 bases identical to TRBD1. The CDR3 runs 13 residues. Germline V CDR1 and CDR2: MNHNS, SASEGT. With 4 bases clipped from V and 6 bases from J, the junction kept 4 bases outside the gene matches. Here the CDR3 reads CASSGDRAREQYF. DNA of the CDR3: TGTGCCAGCAGTGGGGACAGGGCGCGCGAGCAGTACTTC.